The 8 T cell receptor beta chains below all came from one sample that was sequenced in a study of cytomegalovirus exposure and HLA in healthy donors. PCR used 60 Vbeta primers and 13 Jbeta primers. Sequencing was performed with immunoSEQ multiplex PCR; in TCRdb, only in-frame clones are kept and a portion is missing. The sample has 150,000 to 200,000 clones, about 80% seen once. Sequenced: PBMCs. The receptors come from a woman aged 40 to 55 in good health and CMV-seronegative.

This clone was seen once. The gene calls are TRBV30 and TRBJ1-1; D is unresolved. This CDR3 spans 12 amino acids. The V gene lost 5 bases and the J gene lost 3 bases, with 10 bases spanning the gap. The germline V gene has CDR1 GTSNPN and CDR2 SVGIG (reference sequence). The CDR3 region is CAWSLTHTEAFF. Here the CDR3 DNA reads TGTGCCTGGTCTTTGACTCACACTGAAGCTTTCTTT.

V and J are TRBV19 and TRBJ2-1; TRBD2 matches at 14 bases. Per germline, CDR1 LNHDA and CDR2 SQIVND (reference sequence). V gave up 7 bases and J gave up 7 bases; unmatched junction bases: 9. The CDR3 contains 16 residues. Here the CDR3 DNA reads TGTGCCAGTACCCCTGCTGGGACTAGCGGGAGAAATGAGCAGTTCTTC. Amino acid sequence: CASTPAGTSGRNEQFF.

The CDR3 loop is CASAGQGGSDTQYF. The CDR3 DNA is TGTGCTAGTGCGGGACAGGGCGGATCAGATACGCAGTATTTT. This sequence joins TRBV12-5 and TRBJ2-3; 9 nucleotides align to TRBD1. The CDR3 extends over 14 amino acids. Germline CDR1 and CDR2: LGHNT and FRNRAP. The V segment lost 7 bases and the J segment 4 bases; nucleotides outside the gene matches: 6. The full variable domain, with the rest looked up from reference TRBV12-5 and TRBJ2-3, is DARVTQTPRHKVTEMGQEVTMRCQPILGHNTVFWYRQTMMQGLELLAYFRNRAPLDDSGMPKDRFSAEMPDATLATLKIQPSEPRDSAVYFCASAGQGGSDTQYFGPGTRLTVL.

CDR3 nucleotides: TGTGCCTGGAGTGTACTGAGGACAGGTTGGGGCGGGAGGGGCGAGCAGTACTTC. This encodes CAWSVLRTGWGGRGEQYF. This chain connects TRBV30 to TRBJ2-7, with 9 bases fitting TRBD2. Germline CDR1 GTSNPN, CDR2 SVGIG (reference sequence). The CDR3 sequence is 18 residues long. J was trimmed by 6 bases and V by 0 bases; bases with no gene match: 18.

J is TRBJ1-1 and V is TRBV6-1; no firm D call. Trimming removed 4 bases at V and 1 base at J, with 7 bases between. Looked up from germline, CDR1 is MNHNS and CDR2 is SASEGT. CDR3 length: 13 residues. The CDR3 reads CASSVTGNTEAFF. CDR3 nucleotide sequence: TGTGCCAGCAGTGTAACTGGGAACACTGAAGCTTTCTTT.

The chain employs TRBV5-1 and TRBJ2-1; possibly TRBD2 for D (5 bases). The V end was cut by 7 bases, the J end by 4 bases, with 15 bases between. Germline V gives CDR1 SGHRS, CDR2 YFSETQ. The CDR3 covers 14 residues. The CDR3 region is CASGPGLAYNEQFF. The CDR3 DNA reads TGCGCCAGCGGACCCGGACTGGCATACAATGAGCAGTTCTTC.

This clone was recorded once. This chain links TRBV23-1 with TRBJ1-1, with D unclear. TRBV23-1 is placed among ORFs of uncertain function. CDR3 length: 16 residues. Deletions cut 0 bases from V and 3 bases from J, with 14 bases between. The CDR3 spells CASSQSNSGLHTEAFF. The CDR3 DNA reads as TGCGCCAGCAGTCAATCGAACTCGGGTCTCCACACTGAAGCTTTCTTT.

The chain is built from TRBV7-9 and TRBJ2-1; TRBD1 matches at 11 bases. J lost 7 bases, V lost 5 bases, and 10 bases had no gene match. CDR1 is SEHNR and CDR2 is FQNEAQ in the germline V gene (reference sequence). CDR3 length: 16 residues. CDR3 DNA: TGTGCCAGCAGCCCGCGGACAGGGGGCGCAGGTAATGAGCAGTTCTTC. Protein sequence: CASSPRTGGAGNEQFF. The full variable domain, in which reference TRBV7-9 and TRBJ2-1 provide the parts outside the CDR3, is DTGVSQNPRHKITKRGQNVTFRCDPISEHNRLYWYRQTLGQGPEFLTYFQNEAQLEKSRLLSDRFSAERPKGSFSTLEIQRTEQGDSAMYLCASSPRTGGAGNEQFFGPGTRLTVL.